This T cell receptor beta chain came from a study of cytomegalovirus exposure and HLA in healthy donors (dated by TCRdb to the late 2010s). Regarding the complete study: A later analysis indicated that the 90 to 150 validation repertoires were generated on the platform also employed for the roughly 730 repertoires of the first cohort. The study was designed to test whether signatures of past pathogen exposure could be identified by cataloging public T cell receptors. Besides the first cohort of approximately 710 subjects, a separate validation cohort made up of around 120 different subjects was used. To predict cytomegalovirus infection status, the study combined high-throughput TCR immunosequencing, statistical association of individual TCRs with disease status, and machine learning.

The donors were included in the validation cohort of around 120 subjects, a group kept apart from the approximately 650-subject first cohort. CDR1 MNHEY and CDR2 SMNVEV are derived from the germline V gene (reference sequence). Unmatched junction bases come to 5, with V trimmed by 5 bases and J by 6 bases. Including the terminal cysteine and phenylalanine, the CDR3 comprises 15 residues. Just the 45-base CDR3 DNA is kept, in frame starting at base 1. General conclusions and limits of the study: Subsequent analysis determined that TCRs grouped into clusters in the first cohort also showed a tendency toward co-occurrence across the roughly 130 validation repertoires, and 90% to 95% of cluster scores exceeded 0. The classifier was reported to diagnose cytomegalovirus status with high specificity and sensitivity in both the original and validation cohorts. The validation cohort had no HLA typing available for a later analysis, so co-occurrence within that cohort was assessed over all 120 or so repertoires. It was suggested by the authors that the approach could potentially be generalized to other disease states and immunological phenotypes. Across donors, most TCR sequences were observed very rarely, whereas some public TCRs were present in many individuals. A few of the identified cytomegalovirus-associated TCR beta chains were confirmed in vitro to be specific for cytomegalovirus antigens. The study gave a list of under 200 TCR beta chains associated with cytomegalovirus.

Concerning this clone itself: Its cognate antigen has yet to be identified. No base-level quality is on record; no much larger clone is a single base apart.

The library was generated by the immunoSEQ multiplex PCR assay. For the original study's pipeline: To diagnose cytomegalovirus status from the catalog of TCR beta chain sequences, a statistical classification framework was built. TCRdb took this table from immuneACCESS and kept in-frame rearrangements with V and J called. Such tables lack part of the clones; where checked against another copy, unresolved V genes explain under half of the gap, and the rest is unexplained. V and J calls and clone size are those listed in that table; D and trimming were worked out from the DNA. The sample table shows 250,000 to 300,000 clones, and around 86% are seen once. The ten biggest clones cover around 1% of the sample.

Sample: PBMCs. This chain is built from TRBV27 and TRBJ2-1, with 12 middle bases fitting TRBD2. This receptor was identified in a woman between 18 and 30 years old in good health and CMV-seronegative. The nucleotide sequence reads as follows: TGTGCCAGCAGTCCGGGACTAGCGGGCCTCAATGAGCAGTTCTTC. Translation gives CASSPGLAGLNEQFF.